Included here is one T cell receptor beta chain sequence, with context. This receptor's antigen is unknown. There are no base qualities to consult, and no much larger clone falls within one base. TCRbeta CDR3 regions were amplified from genomic DNA using the immunoSEQ Assay, a bias-controlled multiplex PCR. For the original study's pipeline: Nucleated cell counts per sample were estimated from amplification of reference gene primers within the assay. Sequence reads were collapsed and filtered to measure the absolute abundance of every unique TCRbeta CDR3 rearrangement. For each sample, productive Simpson clonality was calculated as the square root of Simpson's diversity index across productive rearrangements. TCRdb obtained this table from immuneACCESS and retained in-frame rearrangements with V and J assigned. These tables miss some clones; where compared with another copy, unresolved V genes account for less than half of the shortfall, and the remainder is unexplained. D and trimming come from the DNA, and the V and J calls and clone size come from that table. The sample table holds just over 65,000 clones, of which roughly 85% were seen once. The leading ten clones occupy about 8.1% of the sample.

The entry originates in a study of blood T cell repertoires in COVID-19 (TCRdb year 2020). Study-level background: Samples from collaborators originated in the United States, Italy and Spain and spanned both the acute and convalescent phases of COVID-19. The material from the prospective study consisted of cDNA or gDNA derived from T cells, B-cell-depleted T cells, or PBMCs. Subjects who had been exposed to COVID-19, were actively infected with it, or had recovered from it provided the deeply sampled blood TCRbeta repertoires that made up the dataset. The repertoires were released in a freely available public database meant as a resource for research on the immune response to SARS-CoV-2. The samples were drawn from the first 160 participants of the ongoing ImmuneRACE study and from 1,254 subjects provided by 6 global collaborators. The sample metadata nearly always contained a de-identified subject ID, COVID-19 status, age in years and sex. Where available, HLA class I and class II types were taken from metadata supplied by the sample provider and were not determined by assay-based typing. What the authors observed across the whole study: How much clinical and demographic metadata was included differed by source and by participant, and the metadata was provided uncurated.

Collaborating institutions collected whole blood in K2EDTA tubes following their own protocols. Collaborator samples were shipped for TCRbeta analysis as frozen whole blood, isolated PBMCs, or DNA extracted from either sample type. The germline V end is reduced by 11 bases and the J end by 6 bases; junction bases left unmatched: 5. From its cysteine to its phenylalanine, the CDR3 spans 12 amino acids. CDR3 DNA is the only sequence kept; it has 36 bases, read in frame from the first base. The source is a young man with acute or convalescent COVID-19. The material sequenced was peripheral blood. This sequence uses TRBV23-1 and TRBJ1-4; TRBD1 agrees with 8 junctional bases. TRBV23-1 is designated an ORF whose function remains uncertain. The CDR3 region: CADRGRHEKLFF. DNA sequence: TGCGCCGACAGGGGACGGCATGAAAAACTGTTTTTT.